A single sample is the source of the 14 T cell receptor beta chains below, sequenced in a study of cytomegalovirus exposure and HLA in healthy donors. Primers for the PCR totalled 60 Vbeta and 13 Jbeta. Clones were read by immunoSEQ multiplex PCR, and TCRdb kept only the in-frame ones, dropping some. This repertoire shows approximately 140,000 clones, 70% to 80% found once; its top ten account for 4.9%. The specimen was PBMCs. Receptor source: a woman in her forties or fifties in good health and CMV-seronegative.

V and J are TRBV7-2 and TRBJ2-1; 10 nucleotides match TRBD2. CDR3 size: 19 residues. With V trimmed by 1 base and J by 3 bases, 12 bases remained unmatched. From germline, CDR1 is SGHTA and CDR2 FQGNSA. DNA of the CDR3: TGTGCCAGCAGCTTAGAGCCGAGCGTAGCGGGGGGTATCTACAATGAGCAGTTCTTC. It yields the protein CASSLEPSVAGGIYNEQFF.

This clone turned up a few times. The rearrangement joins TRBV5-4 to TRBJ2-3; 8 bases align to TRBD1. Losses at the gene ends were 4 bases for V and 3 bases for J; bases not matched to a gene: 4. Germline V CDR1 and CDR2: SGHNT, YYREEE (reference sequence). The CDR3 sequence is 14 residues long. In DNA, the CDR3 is TGTGCCAGCAGCGAGGACAGGGCTACAGATACGCAGTATTTT. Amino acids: CASSEDRATDTQYF.

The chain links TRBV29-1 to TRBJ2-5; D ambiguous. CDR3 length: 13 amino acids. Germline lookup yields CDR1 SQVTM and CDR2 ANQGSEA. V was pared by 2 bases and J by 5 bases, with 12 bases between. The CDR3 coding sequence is TGCAGCGTTGAACCCACAGCAAAGGAGACCCAGTACTTC. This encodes CSVEPTAKETQYF.

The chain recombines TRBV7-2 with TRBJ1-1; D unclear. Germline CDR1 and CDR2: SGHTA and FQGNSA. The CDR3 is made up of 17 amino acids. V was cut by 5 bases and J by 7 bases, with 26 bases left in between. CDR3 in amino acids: CASSPTVWGGGRNEAFF. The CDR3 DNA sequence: TGTGCCAGCAGCCCTACAGTTTGGGGAGGTGGTAGGAATGAAGCTTTCTTT.

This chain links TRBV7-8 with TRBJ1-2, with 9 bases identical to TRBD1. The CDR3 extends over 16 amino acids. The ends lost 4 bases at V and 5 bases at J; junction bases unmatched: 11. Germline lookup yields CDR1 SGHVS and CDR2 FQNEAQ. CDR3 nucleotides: TGTGCCAGCAGCTGGGTGGCGGGACAGGGAGGGTATGGCTACACCTTC. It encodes CASSWVAGQGGYGYTF.

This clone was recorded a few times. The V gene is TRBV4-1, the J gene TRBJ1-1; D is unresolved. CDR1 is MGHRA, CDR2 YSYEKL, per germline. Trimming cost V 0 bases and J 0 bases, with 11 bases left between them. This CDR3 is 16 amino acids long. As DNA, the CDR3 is TGCGCCAGCAGCCAAGATCTAACAGCCATGAACACTGAAGCTTTCTTT. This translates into CASSQDLTAMNTEAFF.

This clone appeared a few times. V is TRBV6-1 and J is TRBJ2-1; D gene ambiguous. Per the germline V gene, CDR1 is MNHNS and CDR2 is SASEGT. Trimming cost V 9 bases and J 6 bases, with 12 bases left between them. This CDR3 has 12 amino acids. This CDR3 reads CASYSRLNEQFF. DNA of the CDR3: TGTGCCAGTTACTCCAGGCTCAATGAGCAGTTCTTC.

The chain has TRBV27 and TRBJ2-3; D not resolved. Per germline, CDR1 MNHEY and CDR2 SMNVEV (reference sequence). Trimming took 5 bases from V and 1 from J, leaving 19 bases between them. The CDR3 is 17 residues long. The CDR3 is CASSPPLSNSRTDTQYF. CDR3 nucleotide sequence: TGTGCCAGCAGTCCTCCTTTGTCGAACTCCCGCACAGATACGCAGTATTTT.

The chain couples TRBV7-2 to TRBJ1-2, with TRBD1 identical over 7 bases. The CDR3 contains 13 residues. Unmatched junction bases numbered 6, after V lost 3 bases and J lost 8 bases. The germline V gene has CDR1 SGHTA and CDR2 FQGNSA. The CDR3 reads CASSFAGGLGYTF. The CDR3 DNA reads TGTGCCAGCAGCTTCGCAGGGGGTCTGGGCTACACCTTC. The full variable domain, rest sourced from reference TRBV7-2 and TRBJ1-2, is GAGVSQSPSNKVTEKGKDVELRCDPISGHTALYWYRQSLGQGLEFLIYFQGNSAPDKSGLPSDRFSAERTGGSVSTLTIQRTQQEDSAVYLCASSFAGGLGYTFGSGTRLTVV.

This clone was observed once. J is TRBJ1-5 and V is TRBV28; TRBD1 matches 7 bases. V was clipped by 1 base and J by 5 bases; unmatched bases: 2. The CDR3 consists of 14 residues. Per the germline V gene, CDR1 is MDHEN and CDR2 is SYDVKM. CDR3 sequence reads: CASSLFGTDQPQHF. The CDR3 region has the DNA TGTGCCAGCAGTTTATTTGGGACAGATCAGCCCCAGCATTTT.

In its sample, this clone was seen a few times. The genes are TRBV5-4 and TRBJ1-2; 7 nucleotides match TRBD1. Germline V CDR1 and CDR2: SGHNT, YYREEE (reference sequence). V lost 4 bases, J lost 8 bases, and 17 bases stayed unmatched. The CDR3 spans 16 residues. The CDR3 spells CASSNNPGQSPGGYTF. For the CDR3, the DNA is TGTGCCAGCAGCAACAACCCGGGACAGTCTCCGGGAGGCTACACCTTC.

The CDR3 nucleotides read TGCGCCAGCAGCATATACAGACCCACAGATACGCAGTATTTT. Protein: CASSIYRPTDTQYF. J is TRBJ2-3 and V is TRBV5-1; D call uncertain. The CDR3 totals 14 residues. CDR1 and CDR2 from the germline V gene are SGHRS and YFSETQ. V was clipped by 4 bases and J by 2 bases, with 11 bases between them.

The CDR3 sequence is CASSTQPGQGARTEAFF. For the CDR3, the DNA is TGTGCCAGCAGCACTCAACCGGGACAGGGGGCGCGTACTGAAGCTTTCTTT. The chain couples TRBV7-9 to TRBJ1-1; 12 bases are a match to TRBD1. This CDR3 is 17 amino acids long. Trimming at V came to 5 bases and at J to 5 bases, leaving 12 bases not matched to a gene. Germline values: CDR1 SEHNR, CDR2 FQNEAQ (reference sequence).

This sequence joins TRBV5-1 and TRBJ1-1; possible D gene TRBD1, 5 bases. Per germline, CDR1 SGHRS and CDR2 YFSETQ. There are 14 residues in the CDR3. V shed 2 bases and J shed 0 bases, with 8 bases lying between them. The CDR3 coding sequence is TGCGCCAGCAGCTTCAACAGGATGAACACTGAAGCTTTCTTT. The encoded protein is CASSFNRMNTEAFF.